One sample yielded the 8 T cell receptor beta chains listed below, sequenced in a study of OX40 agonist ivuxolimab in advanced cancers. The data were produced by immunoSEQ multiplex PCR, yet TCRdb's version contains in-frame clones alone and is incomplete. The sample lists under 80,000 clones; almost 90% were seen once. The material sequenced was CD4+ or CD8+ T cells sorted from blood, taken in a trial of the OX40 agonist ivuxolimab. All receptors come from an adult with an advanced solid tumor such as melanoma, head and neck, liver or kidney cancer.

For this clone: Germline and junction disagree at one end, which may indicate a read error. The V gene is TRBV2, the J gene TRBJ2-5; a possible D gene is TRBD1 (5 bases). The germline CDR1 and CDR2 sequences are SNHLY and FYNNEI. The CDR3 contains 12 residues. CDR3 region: CAGRALGETQYF. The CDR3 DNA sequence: TGTGCCGGCAGGGCCCTCGGAGAGACCCAGTACTTC.

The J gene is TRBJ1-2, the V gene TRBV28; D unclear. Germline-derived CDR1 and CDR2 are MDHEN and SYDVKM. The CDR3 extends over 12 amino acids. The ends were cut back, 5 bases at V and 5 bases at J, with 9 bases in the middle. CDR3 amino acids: CASSLRGYGYTF. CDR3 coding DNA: TGTGCCAGCAGTCTGCGGGGTTATGGCTACACCTTC.

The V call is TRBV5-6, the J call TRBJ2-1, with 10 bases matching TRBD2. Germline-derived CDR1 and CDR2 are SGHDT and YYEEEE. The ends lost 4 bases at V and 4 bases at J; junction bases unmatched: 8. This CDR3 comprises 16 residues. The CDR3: CASSGSSGSRYNEQFF. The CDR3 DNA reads TGTGCCAGCAGCGGCTCTAGCGGGAGTAGGTACAATGAGCAGTTCTTC.

CDR3 nucleotide sequence: TGCGCCAGCATCGAGGGGACAGGGGGCAAGGACTATGGCTACACCTTC. Translating it yields CASIEGTGGKDYGYTF. V is TRBV10-1 and J is TRBJ1-2; 12 bases fit TRBD1. The V gene's germline CDR1 is WNHNN and CDR2 SYGVQD (reference sequence). This CDR3 comprises 16 residues. Losses at the gene ends were 7 bases for V and 3 bases for J; bases not matched to a gene: 9.

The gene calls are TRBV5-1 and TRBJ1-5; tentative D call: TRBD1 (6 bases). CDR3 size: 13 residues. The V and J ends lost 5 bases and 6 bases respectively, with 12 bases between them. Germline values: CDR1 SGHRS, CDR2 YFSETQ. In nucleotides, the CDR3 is TGCGCCAGCAGTTCCGAACAGGGTCAGCCCCAGCATTTT. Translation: CASSSEQGQPQHF.

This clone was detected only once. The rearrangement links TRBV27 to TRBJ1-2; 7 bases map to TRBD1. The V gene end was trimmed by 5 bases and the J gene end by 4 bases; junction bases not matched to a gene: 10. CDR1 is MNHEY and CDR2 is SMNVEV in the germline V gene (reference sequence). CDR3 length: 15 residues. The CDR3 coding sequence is TGTGCCAGCAGTCTAAGACGGGACAGTCCCTATGGCTACACCTTC. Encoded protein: CASSLRRDSPYGYTF.

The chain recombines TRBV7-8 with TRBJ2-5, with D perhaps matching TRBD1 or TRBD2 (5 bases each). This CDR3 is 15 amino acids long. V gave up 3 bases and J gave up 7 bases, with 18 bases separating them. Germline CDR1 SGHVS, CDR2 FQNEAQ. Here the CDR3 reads CASSFSTGASGTQYF. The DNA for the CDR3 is TGTGCCAGCAGCTTCTCCACCGGGGCCTCAGGGACCCAGTACTTC.

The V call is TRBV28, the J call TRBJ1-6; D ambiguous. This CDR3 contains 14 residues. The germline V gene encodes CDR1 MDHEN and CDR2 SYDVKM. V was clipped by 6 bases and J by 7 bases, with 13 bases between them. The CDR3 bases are TGTGCCAGCAGCAAAGGGCGGGGAAATTCACCCCTCCACTTT. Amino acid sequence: CASSKGRGNSPLHF.